Listed below are T cell receptor beta chains from one sample, sequenced in a study of T cell repertoires in cytomegalovirus infection. TCRdb analysed the reads with MiXCR anew, one entry per CDR3 protein. Among a few hundred thousand distinct CDR3 sequences, around 13% were seen once, and the ten largest hold 8.8%. Material for sequencing was PBMCs. These receptors all come from a human donor in good health (CMV status not recorded). Some clones in this sample may be carry-over from other donors' samples. Each CDR3 is given with its conserved first and last residue. Fields, in order: D gene, V gene, CDR3 length, J gene, clone size, CDR3 DNA, CDR3 protein. D genes are given only for firm matches. Clone size appears in some rows only: once, few, many, or a class for an expanded clone.

.,TRBV11-2,13,TRBJ2-3,.,TGTGCCAGCAGCTTACAGGAGGGAGATACGCAGTATTTT,CASSLQEGDTQYF
.,TRBV20-1,14,TRBJ2-7,few,TGCAGTGCTAGCGATTTTGAAAGGTCCTACGAGCAGTACTTC,CSASDFERSYEQYF
.,TRBV7-2,14,TRBJ1-2,many,TGTGCCAGCAGCTTAGTTCCGTCCCGCTATGGCTACACCTTC,CASSLVPSRYGYTF
.,TRBV6-1,11,TRBJ1-1,many,TGTGCCAGCAGACGCAGTTATGAAGCTTTCTTT,CASRRSYEAFF
.,TRBV5-4,13,TRBJ2-2,.,TGTGCCAGCAGCTTAGGGACAAGCGGGGAGCTGTTTTTT,CASSLGTSGELFF
.,TRBV20-1,11,TRBJ2-7,.,TGCAGTGCTAGCAGGAAAGACGAGCAGTACTTC,CSASRKDEQYF
.,TRBV7-7,15,TRBJ1-5,.,TGTGCCAGCAGCTTAGCAGGGCCTGGCAATCAGCCCCAGCATTTT,CASSLAGPGNQPQHF
.,TRBV20-1,12,TRBJ2-7,.,TGCAGTGCCCGGCCCGTTCTTTACGAGCAGTACTTC,CSARPVLYEQYF
TRBD2,TRBV5-1,17,TRBJ2-1,.,TGCGCCAGCAGCCAGGGACTAGCGATGAGCTCCTACAATGAGCAGTTCTTC,CASSQGLAMSSYNEQFF
TRBD2,TRBV15,17,TRBJ2-3,few,TGTGCCACCAGCAGAGGCGAGACTAGCAGGGATACCGATACGCAGTATTTT,CATSRGETSRDTDTQYF
.,TRBV6-6,13,TRBJ2-7,many,TGTGCCAGCAGACCGACAGGTTTATTCGAGCAGTACTTC,CASRPTGLFEQYF
TRBD2,TRBV7-2,15,TRBJ2-1,many,TGTGCCAGCAGCCCGCGTAACGCGGGGGGGGAGACGCAGTTCTTC,CASSPRNAGGETQFF
.,TRBV27,15,TRBJ2-2,.,TGTGCCAGCAGTTTCAGAGGGACGAACACCGGGGAGCTGTTTTTT,CASSFRGTNTGELFF
.,TRBV10-3,12,TRBJ1-4,many,TGTGCCATCAGTGAGGACTTTGAAAAACTGTTTTTT,CAISEDFEKLFF
TRBD2,TRBV28,15,TRBJ2-7,.,TGTGCCAGCAGTTTTCCCCCGGGGGGCTCCTACGAGCAGTACTTC,CASSFPPGGSYEQYF
TRBD2,TRBV2,16,TRBJ2-3,.,TGTGCCAGCAGTGAGGCGGCTAGCGGGCCCACAGATACGCAGTATTTT,CASSEAASGPTDTQYF
.,TRBV6-2/TRBV6-3,14,TRBJ1-5,few,TGTGCCAGCAGATCAGGGGTCGTCAATCAGCCCCAGCATTTT,CASRSGVVNQPQHF
TRBD2,TRBV4-1,16,TRBJ2-7,.,TGCGCCAGCAGCCAAGATACTGGCGGGAGCTCCTACGAGCAGTACTTC,CASSQDTGGSSYEQYF
.,TRBV19,14,TRBJ2-2,many,TGTGCCAGTAGCAACAGGGTTCCCACCGGGGAGCTGTTTTTT,CASSNRVPTGELFF
TRBD1,TRBV19,15,TRBJ2-7,.,TGTGCCAGTAGTGAACCGGGACAGGGGTCGGGGGAGCAGTACTTC,CASSEPGQGSGEQYF
.,TRBV7-2,15,TRBJ2-3,many,TGTGCCAGCAGCTTATCGACCGGAGCCACAGATACGCAGTATTTT,CASSLSTGATDTQYF
.,TRBV7-2,14,TRBJ2-7,many,TGTGCCAGCAGCTTAGGATATAGGGGGTACGAGCAGTACTTC,CASSLGYRGYEQYF
.,TRBV12-3/TRBV12-4,14,TRBJ2-2,few,TGTGCCGTATCTCCGGGACCTTACACCGGGGAGCTGTTTTTT,CAVSPGPYTGELFF
.,TRBV28,16,TRBJ1-5,.,TGTGCCAGCAGTCGGCCCCCGGGAGCTTTCAATCAGCCCCAGCATTTT,CASSRPPGAFNQPQHF
TRBD1,TRBV7-2,17,TRBJ1-6,many,TGTGCCAGCAGCTTACGAGACGACAGGGAACCTGATTCACCCCTCCACTTT,CASSLRDDREPDSPLHF
.,TRBV7-2,12,TRBJ2-1,many,TGTGCCAGCAGCTTAAGGGCCAATGAGCAGTTCTTC,CASSLRANEQFF
.,TRBV20-1,12,TRBJ2-1,.,TGCAGTGCTAGCGCGTCATCCAATGAGCAGTTCTTC,CSASASSNEQFF
.,TRBV9,14,TRBJ2-5,few,TGTGCCAGCAGCGTAGTGGGGACGATGGAGACCCAGTACTTC,CASSVVGTMETQYF
.,TRBV20-1,16,TRBJ1-5,many,TGCAGTGCCCGGATAGTGGGCATATCGGAGAATCAGCCCCAGCATTTT,CSARIVGISENQPQHF
.,TRBV29-1,13,TRBJ1-2,.,TGCAGCGTTGAAGCCGGGACGGGTTATGGCTACACCTTC,CSVEAGTGYGYTF
TRBD2,TRBV11-3,16,TRBJ2-1,many,TGTGCCAGCAGCCCAGGGGAGGGACTAGCGGATGGTGAGCAGTTCTTC,CASSPGEGLADGEQFF